Shown below are 24 T cell receptor beta chains from a single sample sequenced in a study of post-analysis software for immune sequencing data. No cognate antigen is known for these TCRs. Study conclusions and caveats: A few TRBV segments, TRBV5-6, TRBV5-1 and TRBV20-1 among them, were found more frequent in patients than controls.

Prepared TCR beta cDNA libraries contained unique molecular identifiers. Each CDR3 protein gets one entry after TCRdb re-called the PCR reads with MiXCR. The sample contains roughly 540,000 distinct CDR3 sequences, around 34% of which appear only once. The sequenced sample consisted of blood. The receptor set was obtained from a girl under 18 with multiple sclerosis.

The J gene is TRBJ2-5, the V gene TRBV3-1; D might be TRBD1 or TRBD2, each matching 6 bases. V was pared by 5 bases and J by 2 bases, with 27 bases between. This CDR3 comprises 19 residues. Germline CDR1 and CDR2: LGHDT and YNNKEL (reference sequence). CDR3: CASSLYRPGGYRGQETQYF. CDR3 coding DNA: TGTGCCAGCAGCTTATACAGACCCGGAGGGTATAGGGGGCAAGAGACCCAGTACTTC.

The chain recombines TRBV6-6 with TRBJ2-3; D gene ambiguous. With 2 bases removed from V and 4 bases from J, the gap between germline ends came to 13 bases. CDR3 length: 15 amino acids. Germline V gene data show CDR1 as MNHNY and CDR2 as SVGAGI (reference sequence). CDR3 DNA: TGTGCCAGCAGTTACGGCGGAACCGCCCCAGATACGCAGTATTTT. Amino acids: CASSYGGTAPDTQYF.

This clonotype has just a few counts. The V call is TRBV20-1, the J call TRBJ1-2, with D possibly matching TRBD1 (5 bases). The CDR3 totals 12 residues. Germline CDR1 reads DFQATT; CDR2 reads SNEGSKA (reference sequence). V lost 0 bases, J lost 8 bases, and 10 bases lay in between. CDR3 nucleotides: TGCAGTGCTAGAGATCCCCGGGGGGGCTACACCTTC. Translated, it gives CSARDPRGGYTF.

The J gene is TRBJ2-7, the V gene TRBV20-1; 8 bases are a match to TRBD2. The length of the CDR3 is 15 residues. Germline loops: CDR1 DFQATT, CDR2 SNEGSKA (reference sequence). Trimming removed 1 base from V and 3 bases from J; junction bases left unmatched: 8. The CDR3 DNA reads as TGCAGTGCTAGAGGGGCGGCGGGGGGCATCTACGAGCAGTACTTC. Amino acid sequence: CSARGAAGGIYEQYF.

The V call is TRBV7-8, the J call TRBJ2-3, with D possibly being TRBD2 (5 bases). Trimming cost V 5 bases and J 6 bases, with 21 bases left between them. This CDR3 region has 16 residues. Germline values: CDR1 SGHVS, CDR2 FQNEAQ. The CDR3 region is CASSPIRTGGGDTQYF. CDR3 nucleotide sequence: TGTGCCAGCAGCCCCATTCGTACCGGCGGAGGCGATACGCAGTATTTT.

The rearrangement links TRBV28 to TRBJ1-4; TRBD1 matches 12 bases. Germline V gene lookup returns CDR1 MDHEN and CDR2 SYDVKM. This CDR3 has 15 residues. Germline trimming cut 4 bases from V and 8 bases from J; bases unmatched to any gene: 5. CDR3 coding DNA: TGTGCCAGCAGTTCCACGGGACAGGGGGCCGAAAAACTGTTTTTT. Translation: CASSSTGQGAEKLFF.

This clonotype was seen a few times. The chain has TRBV12-3 or TRBV12-4 and TRBJ1-2; D not resolved. The CDR3 spans 13 residues. V lost 3 bases and J 2 bases, leaving 7 bases between the germline ends. CDR3 sequence (DNA): TGTGCCAGCAGTTTTGCCCCCAACTATGGCTACACCTTC. Residues: CASSFAPNYGYTF.

The chain uses TRBV9 and TRBJ2-1; D tentatively reads TRBD1 or TRBD2 (6 bases each). Trimming pared 3 bases from V and 15 bases from J, leaving 19 bases between. CDR3 length: 13 residues. The germline gives CDR1 SGDLS, CDR2 YYNGEE. Here the CDR3 DNA reads TGTGCCAGCAGCGGCGGAGTGGGGGGCAGCTTGTTCTTC. Protein sequence: CASSGGVGGSLFF. The whole variable domain, filled in from reference TRBV9 and TRBJ2-1, reads DSGVTQTPKHLITATGQRVTLRCSPRSGDLSVYWYQQSLDQGLQFLIQYYNGEERAKGNILERFSAQQFPDLHSELNLSSLELGDSALYFCASSGGVGGSLFFGPGTRLTVL.

The gene calls are TRBV2 and TRBJ1-4, with D uncertain. CDR3 length: 12 residues. The V end lost 6 bases, the J end lost 5 bases, and 7 bases lay between the germline ends. Germline V gene data show CDR1 as SNHLY and CDR2 as FYNNEI. This chain's CDR3 is CASRRPNEKLFF. The CDR3 nucleotides read TGTGCCAGCAGGCGCCCAAATGAAAAACTGTTTTTT. Based on the CDR3 plus reference TRBV2 and TRBJ1-4, the full variable domain is EPEVTQTPSHQVTQMGQEVILRCVPISNHLYFYWYRQILGQKVEFLVSFYNNEISEKSEIFDDQFSVERPDGSNFTLKIRSTKLEDSAMYFCASRRPNEKLFFGSGTQLSVL.

The chain has TRBV14 and TRBJ1-4; 8 bases are a match to TRBD1. The V gene's germline CDR1 is SGHDN and CDR2 FVKESK. Trimming cost V 3 bases and J 2 bases; bases outside gene matches: 8. The length of the CDR3 is 17 residues. CDR3 nucleotide sequence: TGTGCCAGCAGCCATCGGACAGGGACCCCGACTAATGAAAAACTGTTTTTT. This translates into CASSHRTGTPTNEKLFF.

In this sample, this clonotype turned up a few times. The chain employs TRBV11-2 and TRBJ2-5, with 7 positions matching TRBD2. J gave up 0 bases and V 6 bases, and 7 bases lay outside the gene matches. CDR3 length: 15 amino acids. The germline gives CDR1 SGHAT, CDR2 FQNNGV. CDR3 protein: CASSRVRGYQETQYF. The DNA for the CDR3 is TGTGCCAGCAGTCGGGTGCGGGGGTACCAAGAGACCCAGTACTTC.

This clonotype was seen more than once but under ten times. The chain is built from TRBV12-3 or TRBV12-4 and TRBJ1-4; 8 bases align to TRBD1. After removal of 5 bases from V and 8 bases from J, the junction contained 7 bases not matched to a gene. This CDR3 spans 14 amino acids. CDR3 nucleotide sequence: TGTGCCAGCAGTCGGACAGGGTATCGGGAAAAACTGTTTTTT. Its protein product is CASSRTGYREKLFF.

This clonotype was observed a few times. The V gene is TRBV28, the J gene TRBJ2-3; D possibly matches TRBD1 or TRBD2 (6 bases each). From germline, CDR1 is MDHEN and CDR2 SYDVKM. This CDR3 spans 13 amino acids. V shed 6 bases and J shed 6 bases, with 13 bases lying between them. Written as DNA, the CDR3 is TGTGCCAGCAGAGAAACAGGGAGGGATACGCAGTATTTT. Translation gives CASRETGRDTQYF.

At least ten counts were recorded for this clonotype. The CDR3 sequence is CASSPGGRETQYF. The CDR3 coding sequence is TGTGCCAGCAGTCCGGGGGGGCGAGAGACCCAGTACTTC. J is TRBJ2-5 and V is TRBV6-5; TRBD2 agrees at 8 bases. The CDR3 totals 13 residues. V lost 5 bases, J lost 4 bases, and 3 bases stayed unmatched. CDR1 MNHEY and CDR2 SVGAGI come from the germline V gene.

V is TRBV5-1 and J is TRBJ2-7; 10 bases agree with TRBD1. With 4 bases clipped from V and 3 bases from J, the junction kept 4 bases outside the gene matches. Per germline, CDR1 SGHRS and CDR2 YFSETQ. The CDR3 length is 14 residues. The CDR3 sequence: CASSPGQGDYEQYF. In DNA form, the CDR3 reads TGCGCCAGCAGCCCTGGACAGGGGGACTACGAGCAGTACTTC.

This chain uses TRBV5-5 with TRBJ1-1; tentatively, D is TRBD1 (6 bases). V was clipped by 3 bases and J by 3 bases, with 18 bases between them. Germline lookup yields CDR1 SGHKS and CDR2 YYEKEE (reference sequence). The CDR3 is 16 amino acids. The CDR3 spells CASSSVRQGGHTEAFF. The CDR3 coding sequence is TGTGCCAGCAGCTCGGTACGCCAAGGGGGACACACTGAAGCTTTCTTT.

This clonotype was counted at least ten times. The chain recombines TRBV29-1 with TRBJ1-2; D gene ambiguous. Germline CDR1 and CDR2: SQVTM and ANQGSEA. Trimming removed 7 bases from V and 0 bases from J, with 9 bases in between. This CDR3 comprises 12 residues. This CDR3 is CSGRQANYGYTF. The CDR3 DNA sequence: TGCAGCGGTAGACAAGCTAACTATGGCTACACCTTC.

About this clonotype itself: At one end the junction does not follow the germline gene, possibly because of a read error. The chain uses TRBV9 and TRBJ1-6; D perhaps matches TRBD1 (5 bases). The CDR3 runs to 17 residues. Germline V CDR1 and CDR2: SGDLS, YYNGEE. CDR3 sequence reads: CAGSVNPGTAYNSPLHF. CDR3 nucleotides: TGTGCCGGCAGCGTAAATCCCGGGACGGCTTATAATTCACCCCTCCACTTT.

V is TRBV24-1 and J is TRBJ2-2; TRBD1 is a possible D gene (5 bases). The V end lost 5 bases, the J end lost 2 bases, and 11 bases lay between the germline ends. There are 15 residues in the CDR3. The germline V gene encodes CDR1 KGHDR and CDR2 SFDVKD. CDR3 DNA: TGTGCCACCAGTGCCACGACAGTTAACACCGGGGAGCTGTTTTTT. Its translation is CATSATTVNTGELFF.

This clonotype came up a few times. V usage is TRBV7-9 and J usage is TRBJ2-7; D unresolved. From germline, CDR1 is SEHNR and CDR2 FQNEAQ (reference sequence). The CDR3 loop spans 15 amino acids. Trimming stripped 1 base from V and 4 bases from J, with 14 bases between. The CDR3 nucleotides are TGTGCCAGCAGCTTAGGGTTCAGTAGGCGGTACGAGCAGTACTTC. The encoded protein is CASSLGFSRRYEQYF.

The rearrangement joins TRBV5-6 to TRBJ2-3, with unresolved D. CDR3 length equals 14 residues. Trimming pared 4 bases from V and 2 bases from J, leaving 11 bases between. In germline, CDR1 is SGHDT, CDR2 YYEEEE. CDR3 protein: CASSHATDTDTQYF. In nucleotides, the CDR3 is TGTGCCAGCAGCCATGCGACCGACACAGATACGCAGTATTTT.

This chain joins TRBV12-3 or TRBV12-4 and TRBJ1-4; D is ambiguous. The CDR3 has 17 residues. Trimming pared 3 bases from V and 0 bases from J, leaving 14 bases between. CDR3 sequence (DNA): TGTGCCAGCAGTTTCGTCCCACATGAGGCAACTAATGAAAAACTGTTTTTT. It codes for CASSFVPHEATNEKLFF.

V is TRBV18 and J is TRBJ2-1, with D perhaps TRBD1 or TRBD2 (6 bases each). Per germline, CDR1 KGHSH and CDR2 LQKENI. The CDR3 is 19 amino acids. Trimming stripped 2 bases from V and 4 bases from J, with 24 bases between. The CDR3 DNA sequence: TGTGCCAGCTCACCAAACCCCGTGATCGGGGGCCTGGGGTACAATGAGCAGTTCTTC. This gives the protein CASSPNPVIGGLGYNEQFF.

The chain joins TRBV5-1 to TRBJ2-1; the D gene is possibly TRBD1 (6 bases). The CDR3 is made up of 16 amino acids. CDR1 and CDR2 from the germline V gene are SGHRS and YFSETQ. Trimming cost V 3 bases and J 0 bases, with 13 bases left between them. The CDR3 DNA is TGCGCCAGCAGCTCGCTGGGGGCTAGCTCCTACAATGAGCAGTTCTTC. Residues: CASSSLGASSYNEQFF.